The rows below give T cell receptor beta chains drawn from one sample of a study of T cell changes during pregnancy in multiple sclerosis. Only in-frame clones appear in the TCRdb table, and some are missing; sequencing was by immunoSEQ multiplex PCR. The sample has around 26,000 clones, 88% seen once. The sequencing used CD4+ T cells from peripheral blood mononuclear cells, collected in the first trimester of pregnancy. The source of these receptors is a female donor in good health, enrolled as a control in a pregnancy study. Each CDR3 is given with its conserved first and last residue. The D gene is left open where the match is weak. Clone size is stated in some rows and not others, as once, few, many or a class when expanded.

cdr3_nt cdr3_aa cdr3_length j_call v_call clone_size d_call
TGTGCCAGCAGCCCCCGGACTAGCGGGTACGAGCAGTACTTC CASSPRTSGYEQYF 14 TRBJ2-7 TRBV14 NA TRBD2
TGTGCCAGCAGAGAGAGAATATTTACAGGGAACATTCAGTACTTC CASRERIFTGNIQYF 15 TRBJ2-4 TRBV21-1 NA NA
TGCGCCAGCAGTCAACGCGCTTCCTATGGCTACACCTTC CASSQRASYGYTF 13 TRBJ1-2 TRBV23-1 once NA
TGTGCCAGCGTACAATCGGACAGGGGAGCTAACTATGGCTACACCTTC CASVQSDRGANYGYTF 16 TRBJ1-2 TRBV28 NA TRBD1
TGTGCCTGGAGAAACGGGGGTACCTACGAGCAGTACTTC CAWRNGGTYEQYF 13 TRBJ2-7 TRBV30 NA NA
TGCAGCGTTGTGGGACATGTTTATGCAGACGAAGCTTTCTTT CSVVGHVYADEAFF 14 TRBJ1-1 TRBV29-1 few NA
TGTGCCAGCTCACCTCGGACAGGGACCATGAACACTGAAGCTTTCTTT CASSPRTGTMNTEAFF 16 TRBJ1-1 TRBV18 NA TRBD1
TGTGCCAGCACGAAGCGGGAGGGTGGCGAGCAGTACTTC CASTKREGGEQYF 13 TRBJ2-7 TRBV6-1 NA TRBD2
TGTGCCAGTAGTATAGAAACAGGGCCATCCTACGAGCAGTACTTC CASSIETGPSYEQYF 15 TRBJ2-7 TRBV19 NA NA
TGTGCCAGCTCACTTAACAGGGCTCGGACTGAAGCTTTCTTT CASSLNRARTEAFF 14 TRBJ1-1 TRBV18 NA NA
TGTGCCAGCTCACCCAGGGACTCTGGGGCCAACGTCCTGACTTTC CASSPRDSGANVLTF 15 TRBJ2-6 TRBV18 NA NA
TGTGCCAGCAGGTCTAGCGGGAAAAGTGAGCAGTTCTTC CASRSSGKSEQFF 13 TRBJ2-1 TRBV28 NA TRBD2
TGTGCCAGCAGTGAATTCGGGGGCAATCAGCCCCAGCATTTT CASSEFGGNQPQHF 14 TRBJ1-5 TRBV6-1 NA NA
TGTGCCAGCAGTCAACCGGGACAGGGAAACACTGAAGCTTTCTTT CASSQPGQGNTEAFF 15 TRBJ1-1 TRBV25-1 NA TRBD1
TGTGCCAGCAGCCGGGGGGATCAGCCCCAGCATTTT CASSRGDQPQHF 12 TRBJ1-5 TRBV4-2 NA NA
TGTGCCAGTAGTATTAGCTACGAGCGGGGGGCCCAGGATGAGCAGTTCTTC CASSISYERGAQDEQFF 17 TRBJ2-1 TRBV19 NA TRBD2
TGTGCCAGCAGTACCGGGACTAGCGGCACAGATACGCAGTATTTT CASSTGTSGTDTQYF 15 TRBJ2-3 TRBV27 NA TRBD2
TGCGCCAGCAGCCATACAGGGGACTATGGCTACACCTTC CASSHTGDYGYTF 13 TRBJ1-2 TRBV10-2 NA TRBD1
TGTGCCAGCAGTGTAAGCGGGGGGGTGGCAGATACGCAGTATTTT CASSVSGGVADTQYF 15 TRBJ2-3 TRBV2 NA TRBD2
TGTGCCAGCTACAGGGGAAATCCTGGAAACACCATATATTTT CASYRGNPGNTIYF 14 TRBJ1-3 TRBV28 NA TRBD1
TGTGCCAGCAGCCTTCCCGGTGGTTTCACAGATACGCAGTATTTT CASSLPGGFTDTQYF 15 TRBJ2-3 TRBV16 few NA
TGTGCCAGCAGCCCCCACGGGAACCCCTCGGGCTATGGCTACACCTTC CASSPHGNPSGYGYTF 16 TRBJ1-2 TRBV9 NA NA
TGTGCCAGCAGTTTTGAGGGTCAGAAAGCTTTCTTT CASSFEGQKAFF 12 TRBJ1-1 TRBV27 medium-sized NA
TGTGCCAGCCCAGGGGGCTTAGGCTACAATGAGCAGTTCTTC CASPGGLGYNEQFF 14 TRBJ2-1 TRBV6-5 once TRBD1
TGTGCCAGCTGCAGGGGCATGGAGGAAAAACTGTTTTTT CASCRGMEEKLFF 13 TRBJ1-4 TRBV2 NA NA
TGTGCCATCAGTGATAGTGGGAGACCCTACGAGCAGTACTTC CAISDSGRPYEQYF 14 TRBJ2-7 TRBV10-3 NA NA
TGTGCCAGCAGCTTCTGGGGGGACTTTGGAGTGCAGTACTTC CASSFWGDFGVQYF 14 TRBJ2-7 TRBV5-4 NA NA
TGTGCCAGCAGCCGACAGATGAACACTGAAGCTTTCTTT CASSRQMNTEAFF 13 TRBJ1-1 TRBV7-8 NA NA
TGTGCCTGGACAACACCCATCGGGAGGACGGAGAATGGCTACACCTTC CAWTTPIGRTENGYTF 16 TRBJ1-2 TRBV30 NA NA
TGTGCCAGTATACAGCGGGGGGGCTTCTTCGATGAGCAGTTCTTC CASIQRGGFFDEQFF 15 TRBJ2-1 TRBV19 NA TRBD2
TGTGCCAGCAGCACACGACTAGCGGGGTCCTACGAGCAGTACTTC CASSTRLAGSYEQYF 15 TRBJ2-7 TRBV6-5 NA TRBD2
TGTGCCAGCAGCGTAGCTACAGGCACCGGGGAGCTGTTTTTT CASSVATGTGELFF 14 TRBJ2-2 TRBV9 NA NA
TGTGCCAGCAGTGACTCTACTAGCGGGGGGAAAAATGAGCAGTTCTTC CASSDSTSGGKNEQFF 16 TRBJ2-1 TRBV6-4 few TRBD2
TGTGCCAGCGGATCGGGGACAGCGACTGAAGCTTTCTTT CASGSGTATEAFF 13 TRBJ1-1 TRBV7-9 NA TRBD1
TGTGCCAGCAGCTGGCAGGCGGCGGGGGGGAGCACCGGGGAGCTGTTTTTT CASSWQAAGGSTGELFF 17 TRBJ2-2 TRBV5-5 NA TRBD2
TGTGCCAGCAGACATCATCCGGGACAGGGTCCCATGAACACTGAAGCTTTCTTT CASRHHPGQGPMNTEAFF 18 TRBJ1-1 TRBV7-9 NA TRBD1
TGTGCCAGCAGCTCGCCGGGTACTGGGGCCAACGTCCTGACTTTC CASSSPGTGANVLTF 15 TRBJ2-6 TRBV5-4 NA NA
TGTGCCAGCAGTCGGGACAGCTCCTACAATGAGCAGTTCTTC CASSRDSSYNEQFF 14 TRBJ2-1 TRBV11-3 NA TRBD1
TGTGCCAGCAGCTTGGGACTAGCCGTCTACGAGCAGTACTTC CASSLGLAVYEQYF 14 TRBJ2-7 TRBV7-8 NA TRBD2
TGTGCCTGGAGTGTGAGGGCGTCCGAACGTATAGATATCTTC CAWSVRASERIDIF 14 TRBJ2-1 TRBV30 NA NA
TGTGCCAGCAGTCTGTGGCGGGAGGCCGGTGAAGCTTTCTTT CASSLWREAGEAFF 14 TRBJ1-1 TRBV28 NA NA
TGTGCCAGCAGCTTAGACGGGGGGACCATCTCTGGGGCCAACGTCCTGACTTTC CASSLDGGTISGANVLTF 18 TRBJ2-6 TRBV7-8 once TRBD2
TGTGCCAGCAGCTCGCGACTAGGGGGCCTCAACTCCTACAATGAGCAGTTCTTC CASSSRLGGLNSYNEQFF 18 TRBJ2-1 TRBV7-2 NA NA
TGTGCCAGCAGCGTAGGGGCCGGACAGATAACGGAAAAACTGTTTTTT CASSVGAGQITEKLFF 16 TRBJ1-4 TRBV9 NA NA
TGTGCCAGCAGTGAACTAGCGGTCACAGATACGCAGTATTTT CASSELAVTDTQYF 14 TRBJ2-3 TRBV2 NA TRBD2
TGTGCCAGCAGCTTAGCTCGCGGCCGCACAGATACGCAGTATTTT CASSLARGRTDTQYF 15 TRBJ2-3 TRBV11-2 NA NA